This T cell receptor beta chain was found in a study of cytotoxic CD8 clonotypes in ibrutinib-treated CLL. The overall study: Results showed roughly 25 partial and 2 complete responses; following median about 68 months, around 15 remained remitted, roughly 12 advanced. The study's findings and limits: Public clonotypes were uncommon and contracted or stayed stable on treatment. Patients with sustained remission and those progressing were sampled at differing times.

The CDR3 is 20 residues long. V was trimmed by 3 bases and J by 3 bases, leaving 29 bases between them. Germline V lookup: CDR1 KGHSH, CDR2 LQKENI. The repertoire was sequenced with immunoSEQ multiplex PCR; TCRdb's copy has only in-frame clones and lacks some. The sample gives roughly 70,000 clones, 90% of which show up once; under 4% is in the top ten. Concerning this clone itself: The antigen remains unidentified.

The sequenced sample was PBMCs, obtained after 12 months of ibrutinib treatment. The V call is TRBV18, the J call TRBJ1-1; D is undetermined. The sequence was collected from a human donor with chronic lymphocytic leukemia. The DNA for the CDR3 is TGTGCCAGCTCACCCATGGTGTTTTCTGGGAATTCGGGTTTGGACACTGAAGCTTTCTTT. It yields the protein CASSPMVFSGNSGLDTEAFF.